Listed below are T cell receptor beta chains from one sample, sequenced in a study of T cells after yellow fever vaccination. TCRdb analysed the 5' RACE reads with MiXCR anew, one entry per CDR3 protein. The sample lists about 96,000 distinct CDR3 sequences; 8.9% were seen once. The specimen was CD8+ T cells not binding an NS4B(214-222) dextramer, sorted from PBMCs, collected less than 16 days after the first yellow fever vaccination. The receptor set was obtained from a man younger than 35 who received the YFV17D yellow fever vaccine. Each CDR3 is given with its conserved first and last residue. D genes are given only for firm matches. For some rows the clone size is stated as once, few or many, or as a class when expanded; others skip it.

cdr3_nt: TGCGCCAGCAGCCAAGTGGGTGGTGATGAGCAGTTCTTC; cdr3_aa: CASSQVGGDEQFF; v_call: TRBV4-1; d_call: .; j_call: TRBJ2-1; clone_size: .
cdr3_nt: TGCGCCAGCAGCCAAGATTTCGGATACAATGAGCAGTTCTTC; cdr3_aa: CASSQDFGYNEQFF; v_call: TRBV4-3; d_call: .; j_call: TRBJ2-1; clone_size: few
cdr3_nt: TGTGCCAGCAGCTCTTCAATCTCCATGCGGGAAGATGTCACCTACGAGCAGTACTTC; cdr3_aa: CASSSSISMREDVTYEQYF; v_call: TRBV11-1; d_call: .; j_call: TRBJ2-7; clone_size: .
cdr3_nt: TGTGCCAGCCAGGGGTATGGCTACACCTTC; cdr3_aa: CASQGYGYTF; v_call: TRBV25-1; d_call: .; j_call: TRBJ1-2; clone_size: .
cdr3_nt: TGTGCCAGCAGTTTTTCTAGCGGGGGACCCTACGAGCAGTACTTC; cdr3_aa: CASSFSSGGPYEQYF; v_call: TRBV6-2/TRBV6-3; d_call: TRBD2; j_call: TRBJ2-7; clone_size: few
cdr3_nt: TGTGCCAGCAGTTTATCGAGGGAAGGGAGCAATCAGCCCCAGCATTTT; cdr3_aa: CASSLSREGSNQPQHF; v_call: TRBV12-3/TRBV12-4; d_call: .; j_call: TRBJ1-5; clone_size: .
cdr3_nt: TGTGCCAGCAGCCAAACGACAGGGAGTAGCGAGACCCAGTACTTC; cdr3_aa: CASSQTTGSSETQYF; v_call: TRBV3-1; d_call: TRBD1; j_call: TRBJ2-5; clone_size: .
cdr3_nt: TGCGCCAGCAGCCAAGCAGTCTTCAGGTCGAACACTGAAGCTTTCTTT; cdr3_aa: CASSQAVFRSNTEAFF; v_call: TRBV4-1; d_call: .; j_call: TRBJ1-1; clone_size: .
cdr3_nt: TGTGCCAGCAGATCCGAAGCGGGGGGAGCAGATACGCAGTATTTT; cdr3_aa: CASRSEAGGADTQYF; v_call: TRBV7-3; d_call: TRBD2; j_call: TRBJ2-3; clone_size: many
cdr3_nt: TGTGCCAGCAGTTACTCGGTCAGCGGGGACCTCTCCTACAATGAGCAGTTCTTC; cdr3_aa: CASSYSVSGDLSYNEQFF; v_call: TRBV6-5; d_call: TRBD2; j_call: TRBJ2-1; clone_size: few
cdr3_nt: TGTGCCAGCAGCGCCGCGACTAGCGGGGTCACCACAGATACGCAGTATTTT; cdr3_aa: CASSAATSGVTTDTQYF; v_call: TRBV7-9; d_call: TRBD2; j_call: TRBJ2-3; clone_size: many
cdr3_nt: TGTGCCAGCAGTTTCAACAAGAACACTGAAGCTTTCTTT; cdr3_aa: CASSFNKNTEAFF; v_call: TRBV27; d_call: .; j_call: TRBJ1-1; clone_size: few
cdr3_nt: TGTGCCAGCAGCGGGACGGCCGGCTACACCTTC; cdr3_aa: CASSGTAGYTF; v_call: TRBV9; d_call: .; j_call: TRBJ1-2; clone_size: .
cdr3_nt: TGCAGTGCTAGTGGGGGGTCGGAAGAGACCCAGTACTTC; cdr3_aa: CSASGGSEETQYF; v_call: TRBV20-1; d_call: .; j_call: TRBJ2-5; clone_size: .
cdr3_nt: TGTGCCAGCAGGGACGCAGGGCGATACACAGATACGCAGTATTTT; cdr3_aa: CASRDAGRYTDTQYF; v_call: TRBV6-1; d_call: .; j_call: TRBJ2-3; clone_size: few
cdr3_nt: TGTGCCAGCTCCTCGCGCCTAGGCGGGGCCGGGGAGCTGTTTTTT; cdr3_aa: CASSSRLGGAGELFF; v_call: TRBV11-3; d_call: .; j_call: TRBJ2-2; clone_size: few
cdr3_nt: TGTGCCAGCATTGGGCGCGGGACAGGGGTGGACACTGAAGCTTTCTTT; cdr3_aa: CASIGRGTGVDTEAFF; v_call: TRBV25-1; d_call: TRBD1; j_call: TRBJ1-1; clone_size: few
cdr3_nt: TGTGCCAGCAGCGCCACCCTGGGCGAGCAGTTCTTC; cdr3_aa: CASSATLGEQFF; v_call: TRBV7-3; d_call: .; j_call: TRBJ2-1; clone_size: medium-sized
cdr3_nt: TGTGCCAGCAGCCTCAACAAGTATAGCAATCAGCCCCAGCATTTT; cdr3_aa: CASSLNKYSNQPQHF; v_call: TRBV4-2; d_call: .; j_call: TRBJ1-5; clone_size: few
cdr3_nt: TGCGCCAGCAGCCAAGATCAGGTCAATGGCTACACCTTC; cdr3_aa: CASSQDQVNGYTF; v_call: TRBV4-3; d_call: .; j_call: TRBJ1-2; clone_size: .
cdr3_nt: TGCGCCAGCAGCTTGACCCAGGGGGCGGCCGGGGAGCTGTTTTTT; cdr3_aa: CASSLTQGAAGELFF; v_call: TRBV5-1; d_call: TRBD1; j_call: TRBJ2-2; clone_size: few
cdr3_nt: TGTGCCAGCAGCTTTTCAGGGGTCAGGGCGCCCCAGCATTTT; cdr3_aa: CASSFSGVRAPQHF; v_call: TRBV7-9; d_call: .; j_call: TRBJ1-5; clone_size: few
cdr3_nt: TGCAGCGCTCGACCATTCTCCTACAATGAGCAGTTCTTC; cdr3_aa: CSARPFSYNEQFF; v_call: TRBV29-1; d_call: .; j_call: TRBJ2-1; clone_size: few
cdr3_nt: TGTGCCAGCAGTTTTTACAGGAGGGAGACCCAGTACTTC; cdr3_aa: CASSFYRRETQYF; v_call: TRBV12-3/TRBV12-4; d_call: .; j_call: TRBJ2-5; clone_size: .
cdr3_nt: TGTGCCATCAGCGAGGCGGGTGGGGTCTACACTGAAGCTTTCTTT; cdr3_aa: CAISEAGGVYTEAFF; v_call: TRBV10-3; d_call: .; j_call: TRBJ1-1; clone_size: few
cdr3_nt: TGTGCCAGCAGTTTAGCGGTGGGGTCCCTCGGCGGGGAGCTGTTTTTT; cdr3_aa: CASSLAVGSLGGELFF; v_call: TRBV12-3/TRBV12-4; d_call: .; j_call: TRBJ2-2; clone_size: few
cdr3_nt: TGCGCCAGCAGCCAAGATGGGGCATCCTACGAGCAGTACTTC; cdr3_aa: CASSQDGASYEQYF; v_call: TRBV4-3; d_call: .; j_call: TRBJ2-7; clone_size: few
cdr3_nt: TGTGCCAGCAGCTTTATACCTGTAACAGATACGCAGTATTTT; cdr3_aa: CASSFIPVTDTQYF; v_call: TRBV11-2; d_call: .; j_call: TRBJ2-3; clone_size: few
cdr3_nt: TGTGCCAGCAGCTTAGACCGCAAAAACATTCAGTACTTC; cdr3_aa: CASSLDRKNIQYF; v_call: TRBV13; d_call: .; j_call: TRBJ2-4; clone_size: .
cdr3_nt: TGTGCCAGTAGTACCGGACAGGGTTTTTCGTACAATGAGCAGTTCTTC; cdr3_aa: CASSTGQGFSYNEQFF; v_call: TRBV19; d_call: TRBD1; j_call: TRBJ2-1; clone_size: few
cdr3_nt: TGTGCCAGCAGCCCGATGGGCAGGGGGGGGAGCATTCAGTACTTC; cdr3_aa: CASSPMGRGGSIQYF; v_call: TRBV7-2; d_call: .; j_call: TRBJ2-4; clone_size: few
cdr3_nt: TGTGCCAGCAGTCGATCACCGTCGGGGGTGGTGGATGGCTACACCTTC; cdr3_aa: CASSRSPSGVVDGYTF; v_call: TRBV7-9; d_call: .; j_call: TRBJ1-2; clone_size: .
cdr3_nt: TGTGCCAGTAGTATCCGCACTAGCCCCGGGGAGCTGTTTTTT; cdr3_aa: CASSIRTSPGELFF; v_call: TRBV19; d_call: .; j_call: TRBJ2-2; clone_size: .
cdr3_nt: TGCAGTGCTGGGACGGAGTATGGCTACACCTTC; cdr3_aa: CSAGTEYGYTF; v_call: TRBV20-1; d_call: .; j_call: TRBJ1-2; clone_size: .
cdr3_nt: TGCGCCAGCAGCCCGGGACAGGGTGTAACAGATACGCAGTATTTT; cdr3_aa: CASSPGQGVTDTQYF; v_call: TRBV5-1; d_call: TRBD1; j_call: TRBJ2-3; clone_size: once
cdr3_nt: TGTGCCAGCAGCAATTCAGGCCCACCAGGCGAAAAACTGTTTTTT; cdr3_aa: CASSNSGPPGEKLFF; v_call: TRBV21-1; d_call: .; j_call: TRBJ1-4; clone_size: few
cdr3_nt: TGTGCCAGCAGCGTAGAAGCGGCTAGCACAGATACGCAGTATTTT; cdr3_aa: CASSVEAASTDTQYF; v_call: TRBV9; d_call: .; j_call: TRBJ2-3; clone_size: .
cdr3_nt: TGCAGCGTCCAGGACACCTCCTACAATGAGCAGTTCTTC; cdr3_aa: CSVQDTSYNEQFF; v_call: TRBV29-1; d_call: .; j_call: TRBJ2-1; clone_size: many
cdr3_nt: TGTGCCAGCAGCTTAGACTGGTCGGCCACGAACACCGGGGAGCTGTTTTTT; cdr3_aa: CASSLDWSATNTGELFF; v_call: TRBV11-2; d_call: .; j_call: TRBJ2-2; clone_size: few
cdr3_nt: TGCGCCAGCAGCTTGAGACAGGCTTTCATGAACACTGAAGCTTTCTTT; cdr3_aa: CASSLRQAFMNTEAFF; v_call: TRBV5-1; d_call: .; j_call: TRBJ1-1; clone_size: .
cdr3_nt: TGTGCCAGCAGCTCATCAGGGGGAATCGGAGATACGCAGTATTTT; cdr3_aa: CASSSSGGIGDTQYF; v_call: TRBV7-2; d_call: TRBD1; j_call: TRBJ2-3; clone_size: .
cdr3_nt: TGTGCCAGCAGCCCGGGGCTGGTTCATGAAACTGAAGCTTTCTTT; cdr3_aa: CASSPGLVHETEAFF; v_call: TRBV5-4; d_call: .; j_call: TRBJ1-1; clone_size: .
cdr3_nt: TGTGCCAGCGGGGGATTTGAGACCCAGTACTTC; cdr3_aa: CASGGFETQYF; v_call: TRBV6-6; d_call: .; j_call: TRBJ2-5; clone_size: few
cdr3_nt: TGCGCCAGCAGCCAAACGGCGGGGTCCACAGATACGCAGTATTTT; cdr3_aa: CASSQTAGSTDTQYF; v_call: TRBV4-1; d_call: .; j_call: TRBJ2-3; clone_size: .
cdr3_nt: TGTGCCTGCTGTTTAGGACTAGGTGGGGCAGCTGGGGCCAACGTCCTGACTTTC; cdr3_aa: CACCLGLGGAAGANVLTF; v_call: TRBV12-3/TRBV12-4; d_call: TRBD2; j_call: TRBJ2-6; clone_size: .
cdr3_nt: TGCGCCAGCAGCCGCCCTTTACCGGGACAGGGGGCGAGGCTGGGTTCACCCCTCCACTTT; cdr3_aa: CASSRPLPGQGARLGSPLHF; v_call: TRBV4-1; d_call: TRBD1; j_call: TRBJ1-6; clone_size: few
cdr3_nt: TGCGCCAGCAGCCAAGATGTTGAGGGCTCCTACGAGCAGTACTTC; cdr3_aa: CASSQDVEGSYEQYF; v_call: TRBV4-3; d_call: .; j_call: TRBJ2-7; clone_size: .
cdr3_nt: TGTGCCAGCAGCGCAATGGGGACTGAAGCTTTCTTT; cdr3_aa: CASSAMGTEAFF; v_call: TRBV11-2; d_call: .; j_call: TRBJ1-1; clone_size: few
cdr3_nt: TGCAGCGTTGTTTGGTATGGGGACAGACGGGAAAAACTGTTTTTT; cdr3_aa: CSVVWYGDRREKLFF; v_call: TRBV29-1; d_call: TRBD1; j_call: TRBJ1-4; clone_size: few
cdr3_nt: TGTGCCAGCAGTGCTGACTCCTACGAGCAGTACTTC; cdr3_aa: CASSADSYEQYF; v_call: TRBV6-5; d_call: .; j_call: TRBJ2-7; clone_size: .
cdr3_nt: TGCAGTGCTAGAGCCGGGACTAGCGGATACGAGCAGTACTTC; cdr3_aa: CSARAGTSGYEQYF; v_call: TRBV20-1; d_call: TRBD2; j_call: TRBJ2-7; clone_size: few
cdr3_nt: TGTGCCTGGAGTCGGGGGACCGGGGAGCTGTTTTTT; cdr3_aa: CAWSRGTGELFF; v_call: TRBV30; d_call: .; j_call: TRBJ2-2; clone_size: few
cdr3_nt: TGTGCCAGCAGGGTTGGGGAGACCCAGTACTTC; cdr3_aa: CASRVGETQYF; v_call: TRBV6-2/TRBV6-3; d_call: .; j_call: TRBJ2-5; clone_size: few
cdr3_nt: TGTGCCAGCAGACCGGGACAGGGATACACTGAAGCTTTCTTT; cdr3_aa: CASRPGQGYTEAFF; v_call: TRBV7-9; d_call: TRBD1; j_call: TRBJ1-1; clone_size: .
cdr3_nt: TGTGCCAGCAGACAGGGAAGCAATCAGCCCCAGCATTTT; cdr3_aa: CASRQGSNQPQHF; v_call: TRBV6-1; d_call: .; j_call: TRBJ1-5; clone_size: few